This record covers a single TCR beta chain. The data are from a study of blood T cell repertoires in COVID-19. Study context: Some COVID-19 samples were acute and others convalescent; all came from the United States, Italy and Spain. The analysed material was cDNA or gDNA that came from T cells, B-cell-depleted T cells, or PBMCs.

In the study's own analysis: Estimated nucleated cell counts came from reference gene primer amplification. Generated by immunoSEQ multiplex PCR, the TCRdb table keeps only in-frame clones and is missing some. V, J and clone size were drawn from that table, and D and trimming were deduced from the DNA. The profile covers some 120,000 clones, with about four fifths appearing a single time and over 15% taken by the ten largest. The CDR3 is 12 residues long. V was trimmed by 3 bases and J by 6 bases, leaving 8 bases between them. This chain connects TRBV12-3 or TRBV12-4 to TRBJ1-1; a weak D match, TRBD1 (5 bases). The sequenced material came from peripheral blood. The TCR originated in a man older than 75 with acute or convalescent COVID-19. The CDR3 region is CASSFQGPEAFF. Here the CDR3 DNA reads TGTGCCAGCAGTTTTCAGGGCCCTGAAGCTTTCTTT.